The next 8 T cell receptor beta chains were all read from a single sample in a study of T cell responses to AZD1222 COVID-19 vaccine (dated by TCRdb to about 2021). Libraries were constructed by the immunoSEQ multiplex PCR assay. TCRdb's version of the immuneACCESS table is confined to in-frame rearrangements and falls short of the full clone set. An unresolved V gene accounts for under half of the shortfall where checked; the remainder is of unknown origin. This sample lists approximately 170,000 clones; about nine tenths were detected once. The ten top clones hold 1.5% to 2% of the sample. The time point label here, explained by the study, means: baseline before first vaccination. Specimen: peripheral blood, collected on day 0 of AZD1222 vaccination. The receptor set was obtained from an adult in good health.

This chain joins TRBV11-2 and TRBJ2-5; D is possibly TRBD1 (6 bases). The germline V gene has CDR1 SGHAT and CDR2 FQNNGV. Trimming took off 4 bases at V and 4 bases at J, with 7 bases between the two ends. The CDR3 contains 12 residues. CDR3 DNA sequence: TGTGCCAGCAGCTGGACAGTAGAGACCCAGTACTTC. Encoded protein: CASSWTVETQYF.

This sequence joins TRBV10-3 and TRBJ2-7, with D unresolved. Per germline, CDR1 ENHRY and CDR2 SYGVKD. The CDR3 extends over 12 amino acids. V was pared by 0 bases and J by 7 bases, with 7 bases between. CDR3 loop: CAISESWLEQYF. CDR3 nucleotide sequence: TGTGCCATCAGTGAGTCCTGGTTAGAGCAGTACTTC.

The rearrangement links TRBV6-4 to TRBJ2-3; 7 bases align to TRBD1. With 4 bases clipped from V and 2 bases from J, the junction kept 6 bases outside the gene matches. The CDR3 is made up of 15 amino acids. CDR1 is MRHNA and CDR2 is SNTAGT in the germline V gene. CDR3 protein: CASSVRDSSTDTQYF. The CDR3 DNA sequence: TGTGCCAGCAGTGTGAGGGACAGTTCCACAGATACGCAGTATTTT.

In nucleotides, the CDR3 is TGTGCCATCAGTGAAGATCGGGACAGAAGTACTTTCTTT. Its protein product is CAISEDRDRSTFF. The rearrangement uses TRBV10-3 and TRBJ1-1; 7 bases align to TRBD1. Unmatched junction bases numbered 10, after V lost 3 bases and J lost 12 bases. There are 13 residues in the CDR3. Germline loops: CDR1 ENHRY, CDR2 SYGVKD.

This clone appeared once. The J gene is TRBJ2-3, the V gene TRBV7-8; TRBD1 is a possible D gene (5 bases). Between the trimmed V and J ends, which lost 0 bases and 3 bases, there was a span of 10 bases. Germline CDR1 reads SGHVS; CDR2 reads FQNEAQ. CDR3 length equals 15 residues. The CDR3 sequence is CASSLAGVVTDTQYF. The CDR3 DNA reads TGTGCCAGCAGCTTAGCAGGGGTAGTTACAGATACGCAGTATTTT.

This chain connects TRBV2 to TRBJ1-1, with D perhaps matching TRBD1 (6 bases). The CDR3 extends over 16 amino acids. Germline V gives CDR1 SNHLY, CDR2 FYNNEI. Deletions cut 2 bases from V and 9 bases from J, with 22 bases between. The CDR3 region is CASSEFGGPREVKAFF. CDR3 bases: TGTGCCAGCAGTGAATTTGGGGGGCCCAGGGAAGTTAAAGCTTTCTTT. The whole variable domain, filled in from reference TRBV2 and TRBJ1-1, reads EPEVTQTPSHQVTQMGQEVILRCVPISNHLYFYWYRQILGQKVEFLVSFYNNEISEKSEIFDDQFSVERPDGSNFTLKIRSTKLEDSAMYFCASSEFGGPREVKAFFGQGTRLTVV.

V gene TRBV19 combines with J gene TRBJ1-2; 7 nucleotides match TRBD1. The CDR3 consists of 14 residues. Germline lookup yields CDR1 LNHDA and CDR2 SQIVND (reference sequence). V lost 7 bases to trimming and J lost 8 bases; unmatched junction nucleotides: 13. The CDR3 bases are TGTGCCAGTACCCCAGGGGACAGTCGCCTAGGCTACACCTTC. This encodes CASTPGDSRLGYTF.

The DNA for the CDR3 is TGTGCCAGTAGTGCTCAGAACCCGGGACCGCTGGCCGAGCAGTACTTC. Its protein product is CASSAQNPGPLAEQYF. The chain combines TRBV19 with TRBJ2-7; TRBD1 or TRBD2 may be the D gene (5 bases each). This CDR3 spans 16 amino acids. Trimming removed 5 bases at V and 6 bases at J, with 23 bases between. CDR1 LNHDA and CDR2 SQIVND come from the germline V gene (reference sequence). The whole variable domain, remainder taken from reference TRBV19 and TRBJ2-7, is DGGITQSPKYLFRKEGQNVTLSCEQNLNHDAMYWYRQDPGQGLRLIYYSQIVNDFQKGDIAEGYSVSREKKESFPLTVTSAQKNPTAFYLCASSAQNPGPLAEQYFGPGTRLTVT.